This TCR beta chain was recovered during a study of PD-1 blockade in classical Hodgkin lymphoma (dated by TCRdb to about 2020). In terms of the full investigation: Nivolumab dosing was 3 mg/kg intravenously every 2 weeks, continuing until either disease progression or unacceptable toxicity. The study used CyTOF and TCR beta sequencing to define a peripheral blood immune signature of response to PD-1 blockade in classical Hodgkin lymphoma.

V is reduced by 6 bases and J by 2 bases, leaving a spacing of 9 bases between them. From cysteine to phenylalanine, the CDR3 is 13 amino acids long. Of all the DNA, just the CDR3 is kept, 39 bases in frame from base 1. From a lookup of the germline V gene, CDR1 and CDR2 are MNHEY and SVGAGI. The table lists this clone with a count of one. Its antigen specificity is not known. No clone much larger than this one lies a single base away; base qualities are absent. The time point label of this sample denotes: cycle 4 day 1 (C4D1), after five to seven weeks of nivolumab. All trial patients had relapsed after autologous stem cell transplantation, with cohorts A, B and C differing in prior brentuximab vedotin exposure. Using a Miltenyi CD4+ T cell isolation kit, CD4+ T cells were purified from thawed PBMCs through magnetic negative selection. The trial cohort comprised approximately 55 patients with relapsed/refractory classical Hodgkin lymphoma whose best overall responses were complete response, partial response or progressive disease. In the multi-cohort phase II CheckMate 205 trial, trial patients received single-agent nivolumab. Best overall response was determined by an independent review committee according to the 2007 International Working Group response criteria. Trial PBMCs were obtained immediately prior to nivolumab initiation (C1D1) and on therapy at cycle 2 day 1 and cycle 4 day 1. Peripheral blood was collected in 8 mL Vacutainer Cell Preparation Tubes, from which PBMCs were isolated by centrifugation and then cryopreserved. Purified CD4+ and CD8+ fractions were prepared only for cases with an additional available PBMC sample. Magnetically labelled cells were depleted on LS columns in a quadroMACS separator, and the flow-through was collected as the purified fraction.

Genomic DNA was isolated using the Qiagen DNeasy kit from unsorted PBMCs as well as from negatively selected CD4+ and CD8+ fractions. Amplification of TCR beta CDR3 regions was done by immunoSEQ multiplex PCR with primers that anneal to V and J segments. A synthetic immune receptor repertoire was used to minimize amplification bias, and any remaining bias was removed computationally after sequencing. From the authors' description of their analysis: Custom Python scripts were used to quantify repertoire diversity as the Shannon entropy index. Unsorted, CD4+ and CD8+ repertoires were analyzed separately, except in combined analyses where CD4+ and CD8+ sequences were merged in silico. Clonal expansion was defined as a frequency increase of at least 2-fold after treatment compared with C1D1, and clones undetected at baseline were assigned a pseudocount of 0.5. Clones with 0 or 1 copy at C1D1 were defined as singleton clones, while clones with 2 or more copies were defined as non-singleton clones. Clones expanded in unsorted samples were annotated as CD4+, CD8+ or unknown by matching protein sequences in sorted samples from the same patient. Wilcoxon tests on paired samples were used to test diversity changes from C1D1 to C4D1. TCRdb took this table from immuneACCESS and kept in-frame rearrangements with V and J called. Such tables lack part of the clones; where checked against another copy, unresolved V genes explain under half of the gap, and the rest is unexplained. That table furnishes V, J and clone size, whereas the DNA furnished D and trimming. For this sample there are 10,000 to 13,000 clones; about 74% appear just once. Clones ranked in the top ten supply about 3.1% of the sample.

Overall study results and their limits: Baseline diversity similar to that of newly diagnosed patients was observed in trial patients achieving complete response, whereas significantly lower diversity was observed in partial responders and progressors. Only a single clinical trial cohort was studied, and what caused the repertoire differences, possibly disease activity or prior therapy, remained undefined. Baseline TCR diversity was reported to be lower in newly diagnosed patients than in healthy donors, and even lower in relapsed/refractory patients. Patients starting nivolumab less than 1 year after ASCT had lower diversity and were excluded from later analyses to avoid confounding by immune reconstitution. CD4+ but not CD8+ TCR diversity rose significantly by C4D1 (p=0.0027 vs p=0.16), most apparent in complete responders (p=0.02).

Sequenced material: CD4+ T cells from blood, taken before the fourth cycle of nivolumab. Recombination connected TRBV6-5 to TRBJ2-3; the D gene is unclear. The receptor comes from a human donor with classical Hodgkin lymphoma. The CDR3 amino acid sequence is: CASSAVHTDTQYF. The DNA sequence follows: TGTGCCAGCAGCGCGGTCCACACAGATACGCAGTATTTT.